This TCR gamma chain derives from a study of γδ T cells in repeated Plasmodium falciparum infection. Germline V gene data show CDR1 as GITISATS and CDR2 as ISYDGTV (reference sequence). The CDR3 length is 16 residues. The V segment lost 3 bases and the J segment 9 bases; nucleotides outside the gene matches: 8. This clone is classed as medium-sized. The same CDR3 also results from other DNA sequences found in this sample. TCRdb re-called the multiplex PCR reads via CATT. Altogether around 5,000 gamma-chain clones are present, around 3% being singletons, with the ten largest covering roughly 34%. Flow sorting of PBMC yielded separate Vgamma9/Vdelta2+ and Vdelta2-negative gammadelta T cell populations for bulk repertoire analysis.

The origin of this receptor is a pool of human donors (malaria-infected and uninfected, not separated). The chain couples TRGV9 to TRGJP. The sequenced material came from gamma-delta T cells from blood. The CDR3 bases are TGTGCCTTGTGGGAGCGGGCGGGGTTGGGCAAAAAAATCAAGGTATTT. Translating gives CALWERAGLGKKIKVF.